This TCR beta chain was sequenced in a study of T cell repertoires in cytomegalovirus infection. Study overall: Used in the study were CMV epitopes, some recently identified and HLA-C-restricted, others well-studied and HLA-B-restricted.

The CDR3 length is 15 residues. Looked up from germline, CDR1 is MRHNA and CDR2 is SNTAGT. A remark on this clonotype: Its antigen remains unknown. The germline gene is not matched at one end of the junction; a read error may be the cause.

From the reads, TCRdb called clonotypes with MiXCR, one entry per CDR3 protein. The data show some 500,000 distinct CDR3 sequences, with 25% to 35% seen just once and 15% to 20% held by the top ten. The chain is built from TRBV6-4 and TRBJ1-2; D possibly corresponds to TRBD1 (6 bases). This sequence originates from a human donor in good health (CMV status not recorded). Some clones in this sample may be carry-over from other donors' samples. Here the sequenced sample was cultured PBMCs, taken from culture after CMV antigen stimulation. Here the CDR3 reads CASSESTGLFYSYTF. CDR3 coding DNA: TGTGCCAGCAGTGAGTCGACAGGTTTATTCTATAGCTACACCTTC.